This entry lists 22 T cell receptor beta chains sequenced from one sample in a study of STAT5B mutations in CD4+ large granular lymphocyte leukemia. The method was immunoSEQ multiplex PCR; TCRdb's version includes in-frame clones alone and lacks a portion of them. Of under 35,000 clones in the sample, approximately 81% were seen once. The sequenced sample was CD4+ T cells from blood buffy coats. These receptors were taken from a human donor in good health.

The chain is built from TRBV15 and TRBJ1-4, with D possibly TRBD1 on 5 matching bases. CDR1 is LNHNV, CDR2 YYDKDF, per germline (reference sequence). CDR3 length equals 14 residues. The ends were cut back, 8 bases at V and 9 bases at J, with 19 bases in the middle. In DNA, the CDR3 is TGTGCCACCGCCCGGGGCTCGGAGGCACAAAAACTGTTTTTT. Translation gives CATARGSEAQKLFF.

The chain recombines TRBV7-6 with TRBJ2-5, with 10 bases lining up with TRBD2. Germline-derived CDR1 and CDR2 are SGHVS and FNYEAQ. Trimming cost V 2 bases and J 3 bases; bases outside gene matches: 3. The CDR3 has 15 amino acids. Here the CDR3 reads CASSLLAGVEETQYF. The CDR3 DNA reads TGTGCCAGCAGCTTACTAGCGGGAGTCGAAGAGACCCAGTACTTC.

The rearrangement uses TRBV5-1 and TRBJ1-2; 7 bases are a match to TRBD1. This CDR3 has 15 residues. From germline, CDR1 is SGHRS and CDR2 YFSETQ. The V segment lost 4 bases and the J segment 1 base; nucleotides outside the gene matches: 7. This chain's CDR3 is CASSEGTAGNYGYTF. Here the CDR3 DNA reads TGCGCCAGCAGCGAGGGGACAGCCGGTAACTATGGCTACACCTTC.

The genes are TRBV6-1 and TRBJ2-2, with D perhaps given as TRBD1 or TRBD2 (6 bases each). Germline assignment: CDR1 MNHNS and CDR2 SASEGT. This CDR3 has 16 residues. V lost 4 bases and J 7 bases, leaving 19 bases between the germline ends. This CDR3 is CASSGLGGRQNGELFF. The CDR3 DNA is TGTGCCAGCAGTGGTTTGGGGGGCCGGCAGAACGGGGAGCTGTTTTTT.

This clone has just a few counts. The CDR3 nucleotides read TGTGCCAGTAGAACCAGGGACAGGGGCCCACCCTACGAGCAGTACTTC. It is translated as CASRTRDRGPPYEQYF. The genes are TRBV19 and TRBJ2-7; 10 bases fit TRBD1. There are 16 residues in the CDR3. CDR1 LNHDA and CDR2 SQIVND come from the germline V gene (reference sequence). V gave up 6 bases and J gave up 2 bases; unmatched junction bases: 10.

The J gene is TRBJ2-7, the V gene TRBV27; either TRBD1 or TRBD2 may supply D (5 bases each). Germline lookup yields CDR1 MNHEY and CDR2 SMNVEV (reference sequence). V lost 4 bases and J lost 7, with 23 bases in between. The CDR3 contains 16 residues. CDR3 region: CASSWGPSGMRGEQYF. Written as DNA, the CDR3 is TGTGCCAGCAGTTGGGGCCCCAGCGGTATGCGAGGGGAGCAGTACTTC.

This clone has a handful of counts. The chain links TRBV5-4 to TRBJ2-7, with 7 nucleotides matching TRBD1. Looked up from germline, CDR1 is SGHNT and CDR2 is YYREEE (reference sequence). The CDR3 runs to 16 residues. Trimming took 0 bases from V and 4 from J; bases not matched to a gene: 10. In DNA form, the CDR3 reads TGTGCCAGCAGCTTGGCACAGGGGCCTTTACGGTACGAGCAGTACTTC. Translated: CASSLAQGPLRYEQYF.

The chain combines TRBV7-9 with TRBJ1-2, with 9 bases that match TRBD1. The CDR3 is made up of 13 amino acids. Germline values: CDR1 SEHNR, CDR2 FQNEAQ (reference sequence). V lost 5 bases and J lost 8; bases outside the gene matches: 6. CDR3 bases: TGTGCCAGCAGCCTCGGGACAGGGCAAGGCTACACCTTC. This translates into CASSLGTGQGYTF.

The rearrangement links TRBV4-1 to TRBJ2-7; the D call may be TRBD1 or TRBD2 (5 bases each). Germline V CDR1 and CDR2: MGHRA, YSYEKL. This CDR3 has 14 residues. Trimming stripped 5 bases from V and 0 bases from J, with 11 bases between. CDR3 nucleotide sequence: TGCGCCAGCAGCTACGGGACGGACTCCTACGAGCAGTACTTC. This gives the protein CASSYGTDSYEQYF.

The J gene is TRBJ2-1, the V gene TRBV27, with 10 bases identical to TRBD2. The CDR3 is 15 amino acids. Trimming removed 5 bases from V and 8 bases from J; junction bases left unmatched: 9. CDR1 MNHEY and CDR2 SMNVEV come from the germline V gene (reference sequence). The CDR3 spells CASSSGRARSDEQFF. The DNA for the CDR3 is TGTGCCAGCAGTAGCGGGAGGGCCCGTTCGGATGAGCAGTTCTTC.

The chain recombines TRBV18 with TRBJ1-4; no definite D call. This CDR3 contains 13 residues. V was trimmed by 3 bases and J by 5 bases, leaving 7 bases between them. CDR1 is KGHSH, CDR2 LQKENI, per germline. The CDR3 nucleotides are TGTGCCAGCTCACCCGGGAGAAATGAAAAACTGTTTTTT. Its translation is CASSPGRNEKLFF.

The table lists this clone with a few counts. The genes are TRBV28 and TRBJ1-2; 7 bases are a match to TRBD1. From germline, CDR1 is MDHEN and CDR2 SYDVKM. The ends lost 9 bases at V and 0 bases at J; junction bases unmatched: 4. The CDR3 contains 13 residues. This chain's CDR3 is CASRTGANYGYTF. Written as DNA, the CDR3 is TGTGCCAGTAGGACAGGCGCTAACTATGGCTACACCTTC.

The chain employs TRBV18 and TRBJ2-5, with D possibly being TRBD1 (7 bases). The CDR3 length is 18 residues. V lost 1 base to trimming and J lost 2 bases, with 20 bases between them. Germline CDR1 reads KGHSH; CDR2 reads LQKENI. The CDR3 region is CASSPQQGRGGSQETQYF. The CDR3 DNA sequence: TGTGCCAGCTCACCACAACAGGGGAGAGGGGGGTCACAAGAGACCCAGTACTTC. Full variable domain (missing parts from reference TRBV18 and TRBJ2-5): NAGVMQNPRHLVRRRGQEARLRCSPMKGHSHVYWYRQLPEEGLKFMVYLQKENIIDESGMPKERFSAEFPKEGPSILRIQQVVRGDSAAYFCASSPQQGRGGSQETQYFGPGTRLLVL.

This clone has just a few counts. This sequence joins TRBV2 and TRBJ1-1; D gene uncertain. Germline loops: CDR1 SNHLY, CDR2 FYNNEI. V lost 3 bases to trimming and J lost 1 base, with 6 bases between them. The CDR3 extends over 13 amino acids. This chain's CDR3 is CASSDGRNTEAFF. DNA for the CDR3: TGTGCCAGCAGTGACGGGCGGAACACTGAAGCTTTCTTT.

The CDR3 reads CASTSQGASSYEQYF. As DNA, the CDR3 is TGTGCCAGCACGAGTCAGGGCGCCAGCTCCTACGAGCAGTACTTC. The rearrangement links TRBV28 to TRBJ2-7, with a possible D match to TRBD1 (5 bases). CDR1 and CDR2 (germline): MDHEN, SYDVKM. V was pared by 7 bases and J by 0 bases, with 16 bases between. The CDR3 has 15 residues.

V is TRBV19 and J is TRBJ1-5; D gene uncertain. The V gene lost 3 bases and the J gene lost 4 bases, with 7 bases spanning the gap. Looked up from germline, CDR1 is LNHDA and CDR2 is SQIVND (reference sequence). The CDR3 has 13 residues. The CDR3 nucleotides read TGTGCCAGTAGTATCCAGACTAATCAGCCCCAGCATTTT. This codes for CASSIQTNQPQHF.

The CDR3 coding sequence is TGTGCCAGCTCACCGGGGATAGCGGGAGCGCCTGAGCAGTTCTTC. This gives the protein CASSPGIAGAPEQFF. This chain links TRBV18 with TRBJ2-1, with 9 bases lining up with TRBD2. V dropped 3 bases and J dropped 9; count of bases not matched to a gene: 9. The CDR3 covers 15 residues. CDR1 and CDR2 from the germline V gene are KGHSH and LQKENI.

The rearrangement links TRBV5-1 to TRBJ1-1; D gene unclear. The germline CDR1 and CDR2 sequences are SGHRS and YFSETQ. V dropped 3 bases and J dropped 0 bases, with 9 bases sitting between them. This CDR3 is built from 14 residues. CDR3 protein: CASSSSLMNTEAFF. The CDR3 nucleotides are TGCGCCAGCAGCTCCAGTCTCATGAACACTGAAGCTTTCTTT.

The chain joins TRBV9 to TRBJ2-3, with TRBD2 matching over 11 bases. V was pared by 0 bases and J by 2 bases, with 8 bases of the junction left unmatched. The CDR3 runs to 18 residues. Germline CDR1 SGDLS, CDR2 YYNGEE. Here the CDR3 DNA reads TGTGCCAGCAGCGTAGGGGGCATTAGCGGGAGGGCCACAGATACGCAGTATTTT. Protein sequence: CASSVGGISGRATDTQYF.

The table lists this clone with a count of one. This chain uses TRBV29-1 with TRBJ2-7; 12 bases align to TRBD1. The ends lost 1 base at V and 6 bases at J; junction bases unmatched: 7. This CDR3 is built from 15 residues. In germline, CDR1 is SQVTM, CDR2 ANQGSEA. CDR3 nucleotides: TGCAGCGTTGAAGGATTCGGGACAGGGGGCGGCGAGCAGTACTTC. It specifies CSVEGFGTGGGEQYF.

The chain joins TRBV4-2 to TRBJ1-2; weak D call: TRBD1 (5 bases). The CDR3 is 14 amino acids. V was shortened by 0 bases and J by 4 bases, with 9 bases between the two germline ends. From germline, CDR1 is LGHNA and CDR2 YNFKEQ. Written as DNA, the CDR3 is TGTGCCAGCAGCCAAGAGACAGCTTCCTATGGCTACACCTTC. Translated: CASSQETASYGYTF.

The chain has TRBV7-6 and TRBJ1-6; possible D gene TRBD1, 5 bases. Germline CDR1 and CDR2: SGHVS and FNYEAQ. The CDR3 has 16 amino acids. V shed 0 bases and J shed 10 bases, with 16 bases lying between them. This CDR3 reads CASSLAQGRGNSPLHF. CDR3 sequence (DNA): TGTGCCAGCAGCTTAGCGCAAGGTAGGGGTAACTCACCCCTCCACTTT. Using reference TRBV7-6 and TRBJ1-6 for the parts outside the CDR3, the full variable domain is GAGVSQSPRYKVTKRGQDVALRCDPISGHVSLYWYRQALGQGPEFLTYFNYEAQQDKSGLPNDRFSAERPEGSISTLTIQRTEQRDSAMYRCASSLAQGRGNSPLHFGNGTRLTVT.